Below are 29 T cell receptor beta chains sequenced from a single sample in a study of blood T cell repertoires in COVID-19. TCRdb keeps only in-frame clones here, not all; method: immunoSEQ multiplex PCR. The table includes 310,000 or so clones, more than 80% detected once. Sequencing input: peripheral blood. These receptors were collected from a man younger than 30 who had recovered from COVID-19.

This chain connects TRBV24-1 to TRBJ1-5; D might be TRBD1 (6 bases). The germline V gene encodes CDR1 KGHDR and CDR2 SFDVKD. This CDR3 is 16 amino acids long. Between the trimmed V and J ends, which lost 1 base and 6 bases, there was a span of 15 bases. CDR3 protein: CATSDLGTGMGQPQHF. The CDR3 nucleotides read TGTGCCACCAGTGATTTAGGTACAGGGATGGGTCAGCCCCAGCATTTT.

The rearrangement links TRBV2 to TRBJ1-3, with 7 bases aligning to TRBD1. From germline, CDR1 is SNHLY and CDR2 FYNNEI. The V segment lost 8 bases and the J segment 2 bases; nucleotides outside the gene matches: 9. The CDR3 length is 15 residues. The CDR3 sequence is CASREQGLPGNTIYF. CDR3 nucleotides: TGTGCCAGCCGCGAACAGGGGTTGCCTGGAAACACCATATATTTT.

This chain uses TRBV19 with TRBJ2-7; 9 positions agree with TRBD2. V was pared by 3 bases and J by 3 bases, with 3 bases of the junction left unmatched. This CDR3 region has 14 residues. Germline V gives CDR1 LNHDA, CDR2 SQIVND (reference sequence). The CDR3 sequence: CASSISSGNYEQYF. CDR3 nucleotides: TGTGCCAGTAGTATTTCTAGCGGGAACTACGAGCAGTACTTC.

The chain recombines TRBV2 with TRBJ2-3; 10 nucleotides agree with TRBD2. The V segment lost 0 bases and the J segment 4 bases; nucleotides outside the gene matches: 13. The V gene's germline CDR1 is SNHLY and CDR2 FYNNEI. CDR3 length: 19 amino acids. This CDR3 reads CASSEAVGVAGGLSDTQYF. In DNA, the CDR3 is TGTGCCAGCAGTGAAGCAGTGGGTGTAGCGGGAGGTTTATCAGATACGCAGTATTTT. The full variable domain, with the rest looked up from reference TRBV2 and TRBJ2-3, is EPEVTQTPSHQVTQMGQEVILRCVPISNHLYFYWYRQILGQKVEFLVSFYNNEISEKSEIFDDQFSVERPDGSNFTLKIRSTKLEDSAMYFCASSEAVGVAGGLSDTQYFGPGTRLTVL.

This chain connects TRBV10-2 to TRBJ1-1; D may be TRBD1 (6 bases). Germline V gene lookup returns CDR1 WSHSY and CDR2 SAAADI. The CDR3 has 13 amino acids. Trimming removed 5 bases from V and 4 bases from J, with 11 bases in between. CDR3 nucleotide sequence: TGCGCCAGCAGTCATCTGGGGGCCACTGAAGCTTTCTTT. Translation: CASSHLGATEAFF.

CDR3 in amino acids: CASSFVYSNQPQHF. The CDR3, as DNA: TGTGCCAGCAGTTTTGTGTATAGCAATCAGCCCCAGCATTTT. The chain joins TRBV27 to TRBJ1-5, with no clear D. With 3 bases removed from V and 0 bases from J, the gap between germline ends came to 6 bases. Germline-derived CDR1 and CDR2 are MNHEY and SMNVEV (reference sequence). The CDR3 is 14 amino acids.

This chain uses TRBV7-9 with TRBJ2-7; no reliable D call. V lost 4 bases to trimming and J lost 1 base, with 8 bases between them. Germline-derived CDR1 and CDR2 are SEHNR and FQNEAQ (reference sequence). There are 13 residues in the CDR3. The CDR3 spells CASSSAASYEQYF. As DNA, the CDR3 is TGTGCCAGCAGCTCCGCAGCGTCCTACGAGCAGTACTTC.

The chain is built from TRBV5-5 and TRBJ2-1; 7 nucleotides match TRBD1. CDR1 SGHKS and CDR2 YYEKEE come from the germline V gene (reference sequence). This CDR3 spans 15 amino acids. J gave up 7 bases and V 0 bases, and 7 bases lay outside the gene matches. The CDR3 sequence: CASSLGPTGINEQFF. CDR3 nucleotide sequence: TGTGCCAGCAGCTTGGGTCCGACAGGGATAAATGAGCAGTTCTTC. The variable domain in full, completed from reference TRBV5-5 and TRBJ2-1, reads DAGVTQSPTHLIKTRGQQVTLRCSPISGHKSVSWYQQVLGQGPQFIFQYYEKEERGRGNFPDRFSARQFPNYSSELNVNALLLGDSALYLCASSLGPTGINEQFFGPGTRLTVL.

About this clone: The junction differs from germline at one of its ends, possibly a read error. This chain uses TRBV7-2 with TRBJ2-3; 7 bases are a match to TRBD1. Germline V lookup: CDR1 SGHTA, CDR2 FQGNSA. The length of the CDR3 is 12 residues. The CDR3 nucleotides read TGTGCCAGCAGCAAGATCGAGGACAGGCGGCATTTT. This gives the protein CASSKIEDRRHF. The variable domain in full, completed from reference TRBV7-2 and TRBJ2-3, reads GAGVSQSPSNKVTEKGKDVELRCDPISGHTALYWYRQSLGQGLEFLIYFQGNSAPDKSGLPSDRFSAERTGGSVSTLTIQRTQQEDSAVYLCASSKIEDRRHFGPGTRLTVL.

This clone has just a few counts. This chain links TRBV4-3 with TRBJ1-2, with D perhaps TRBD1 (5 bases). This CDR3 is 17 amino acids long. Trimming cost V 0 bases and J 5 bases, with 19 bases left between them. Per germline, CDR1 LGHNA and CDR2 YSLEER. This chain's CDR3 is CASSQDLAGGEAYGYTF. CDR3 nucleotide sequence: TGCGCCAGCAGCCAAGATCTCGCCGGGGGGGAGGCTTATGGCTACACCTTC.

The J gene is TRBJ2-1, the V gene TRBV3-1 (or the pseudogene TRBV3-2); possible D gene TRBD1, 5 bases. This CDR3 has 15 residues. The V end lost 4 bases, the J end lost 8 bases, and 18 bases lay between the germline ends. Germline values: CDR1 LGHDT, CDR2 YNNKEL (reference sequence). CDR3 nucleotides: TGTGCCAGCAGCCCCAGGCAGGGTTGGATGTATGAGCAGTTCTTC. Translating it yields CASSPRQGWMYEQFF.

The rearrangement links TRBV6-5 to TRBJ1-1, with TRBD1 matching over 8 bases. Losses at the gene ends were 5 bases for V and 3 bases for J; bases not matched to a gene: 5. The CDR3 consists of 14 residues. Germline values: CDR1 MNHEY, CDR2 SVGAGI. The CDR3 region is CASSLDRVDTEAFF. The CDR3 DNA reads TGTGCCAGCAGTCTGGACAGGGTGGACACTGAAGCTTTCTTT.

The rearrangement joins TRBV19 to TRBJ1-1, with D possibly matching TRBD1 (5 bases). Deletions cut 5 bases from V and 4 bases from J, with 17 bases between. The CDR3 runs 15 residues. Germline lookup yields CDR1 LNHDA and CDR2 SQIVND (reference sequence). The CDR3 loop is CASSLAAGGSTEAFF. As DNA, the CDR3 is TGTGCCAGTAGTCTGGCGGCGGGGGGAAGCACTGAAGCTTTCTTT. The full variable domain, its missing parts supplied by reference TRBV19 and TRBJ1-1, is DGGITQSPKYLFRKEGQNVTLSCEQNLNHDAMYWYRQDPGQGLRLIYYSQIVNDFQKGDIAEGYSVSREKKESFPLTVTSAQKNPTAFYLCASSLAAGGSTEAFFGQGTRLTVV.

The rearrangement joins TRBV2 to TRBJ1-2; 8 bases align to TRBD1. J was trimmed by 1 base and V by 6 bases; bases with no gene match: 7. CDR3 length: 15 residues. Germline V gene sequence: CDR1 SNHLY, CDR2 FYNNEI. The CDR3 spells CASRGLTGVNYGYTF. The CDR3 nucleotides are TGTGCCAGCAGGGGCTTGACAGGGGTTAACTATGGCTACACCTTC.

The V call is TRBV10-2, the J call TRBJ1-1; perhaps TRBD1 as D (6 bases). CDR1 WSHSY and CDR2 SAAADI come from the germline V gene. Trimming took 8 bases from V and 8 from J, leaving 12 bases between them. The CDR3 loop spans 11 amino acids. The CDR3 bases are TGCGCCAGCCTGAGAACAGGGGAAGCTTTCTTT. Translating it yields CASLRTGEAFF.

The chain links TRBV5-1 to TRBJ1-1; D ambiguous. V shed 2 bases and J shed 5 bases, with 7 bases lying between them. Germline CDR1 SGHRS, CDR2 YFSETQ. The CDR3 consists of 12 residues. CDR3 protein: CASSFAGTEAFF. Written as DNA, the CDR3 is TGCGCCAGCAGCTTCGCGGGTACTGAAGCTTTCTTT. Based on the CDR3 plus reference TRBV5-1 and TRBJ1-1, the full variable domain is KAGVTQTPRYLIKTRGQQVTLSCSPISGHRSVSWYQQTPGQGLQFLFEYFSETQRNKGNFPGRFSGRQFSNSRSEMNVSTLELGDSALYLCASSFAGTEAFFGQGTRLTVV.

The chain recombines TRBV9 with TRBJ1-1; TRBD1 agrees at 7 bases. The germline gives CDR1 SGDLS, CDR2 YYNGEE. The junction had 5 bases not matched to a gene; V was cut back by 3 bases and J by 0 bases. The CDR3 loop spans 15 amino acids. The CDR3 protein is CASSARQGMNTEAFF. The CDR3 DNA reads TGTGCCAGCAGCGCCCGACAGGGTATGAACACTGAAGCTTTCTTT.

J is TRBJ1-6 and V is TRBV5-1, with D maybe TRBD1 (5 bases). This CDR3 spans 14 amino acids. Per germline, CDR1 SGHRS and CDR2 YFSETQ. With 0 bases removed from V and 10 bases from J, the gap between germline ends came to 11 bases. The DNA for the CDR3 is TGCGCCAGCAGCTTGGCGGGAGGGGAGTCACCCCTCCACTTT. Amino acid sequence: CASSLAGGESPLHF.

The genes are TRBV5-1 and TRBJ2-7; weak D call: TRBD2 (6 bases). The CDR3 extends over 15 amino acids. V gave up 0 bases and J gave up 3 bases, with 13 bases separating them. CDR1 is SGHRS, CDR2 YFSETQ, per germline. Written as DNA, the CDR3 is TGCGCCAGCAGCTTGGGGTTAGCGGATATCTACGAGCAGTACTTC. It encodes CASSLGLADIYEQYF.

The gene calls are TRBV6-1 and TRBJ2-2, with 7 bases fitting TRBD1. V shed 5 bases and J 7 bases; nucleotides not matched to a gene: 7. CDR1 and CDR2 from the germline V gene are MNHNS and SASEGT. The CDR3 covers 14 residues. DNA for the CDR3: TGTGCCAGCAGTACAGGGTCAGGGGGCGGGGAGCTGTTTTTT. Translated, it gives CASSTGSGGGELFF.

The rearrangement links TRBV7-9 to TRBJ2-7, with 8 positions matching TRBD2. This CDR3 region has 16 residues. CDR1 SEHNR and CDR2 FQNEAQ come from the germline V gene (reference sequence). J lost 1 base, V lost 8 bases, and 13 bases had no gene match. CDR3 in amino acids: CASGSPGGAASYEQYF. CDR3 DNA: TGTGCCAGCGGCTCCCCGGGAGGGGCAGCTTCCTACGAGCAGTACTTC.

V usage is TRBV4-1 and J usage is TRBJ1-1; no reliable D call. Trimming cost V 4 bases and J 3 bases, with 15 bases left between them. The CDR3 totals 15 residues. From germline, CDR1 is MGHRA and CDR2 YSYEKL. The CDR3 sequence: CASSPLGMRDTEAFF. The DNA for the CDR3 is TGCGCCAGCAGCCCATTAGGAATGAGGGACACTGAAGCTTTCTTT.

This chain connects TRBV29-1 to TRBJ2-5; D remains ambiguous. Trimming pared 0 bases from V and 4 bases from J, leaving 15 bases between. The CDR3 has 15 residues. Germline V gene data show CDR1 as SQVTM and CDR2 as ANQGSEA. The CDR3 nucleotides are TGCAGCGTTGAAGATCAAGGCCTAAGAGGAGAGACCCAGTACTTC. Translation: CSVEDQGLRGETQYF.

This clone showed up just a few times. V and J are TRBV6-5 and TRBJ1-2, with TRBD1 as a possible D gene (6 bases). V was clipped by 9 bases and J by 2 bases, with 13 bases between them. There are 13 residues in the CDR3. CDR1 is MNHEY, CDR2 SVGAGI, per germline. The DNA for the CDR3 is TGTGCCAGAACAGGGAACTCAAACTATGGCTACACCTTC. Translating it yields CARTGNSNYGYTF.

This chain uses TRBV6-5 with TRBJ2-7; TRBD1 aligns across 9 bases. CDR1 MNHEY and CDR2 SVGAGI come from the germline V gene. V trimming: 0 bases; J trimming: 4 bases; junction bases outside the gene matches: 4. This CDR3 contains 15 residues. CDR3 region: CASSYSMDRGYEQYF. CDR3 in DNA: TGTGCCAGCAGTTACTCGATGGACAGGGGTTACGAGCAGTACTTC.

This clone was seen only a few times. The V call is TRBV9, the J call TRBJ1-4; 7 bases match TRBD1. The germline V gene has CDR1 SGDLS and CDR2 YYNGEE. Trimming cost V 0 bases and J 0 bases; bases outside gene matches: 2. The CDR3 totals 16 residues. Here the CDR3 reads CASSVGGTATNEKLFF. In DNA, the CDR3 is TGTGCCAGCAGCGTAGGAGGGACAGCAACTAATGAAAAACTGTTTTTT.

The V and J genes are TRBV5-6 and TRBJ1-5; 7 bases match TRBD1. Germline lookup yields CDR1 SGHDT and CDR2 YYEEEE. The CDR3 has 13 residues. V was clipped by 3 bases and J by 6 bases; unmatched bases: 3. CDR3 residues: CASSSTGSQPQHF. As DNA, the CDR3 is TGTGCCAGCAGCTCGACAGGGTCTCAGCCCCAGCATTTT. Combining the CDR3 with reference TRBV5-6 and TRBJ1-5 gives the whole variable domain DAGVTQSPTHLIKTRGQQVTLRCSPKSGHDTVSWYQQALGQGPQFIFQYYEEEERQRGNFPDRFSGHQFPNYSSELNVNALLLGDSALYLCASSSTGSQPQHFGDGTRLSIL.

The chain has TRBV13 and TRBJ2-1; TRBD2 is a possible D gene (6 bases). Germline assignment: CDR1 PRHDT and CDR2 FYEKMQ (reference sequence). The ends were cut back, 0 bases at V and 6 bases at J, with 12 bases in the middle. The length of the CDR3 is 15 residues. The CDR3 DNA is TGTGCCAGCAGCTTAGGCCGGCGGGACGTCAATGAGCAGTTCTTC. It encodes CASSLGRRDVNEQFF.

The chain has TRBV27 and TRBJ1-1; D gene uncertain. CDR3 size: 15 residues. V lost 1 base to trimming and J lost 0 bases, with 9 bases between them. Germline CDR1 MNHEY, CDR2 SMNVEV (reference sequence). CDR3 residues: CASSLWYSMNTEAFF. CDR3 DNA sequence: TGTGCCAGCAGTTTATGGTACAGTATGAACACTGAAGCTTTCTTT.